The T cell receptor beta chain under discussion was sequenced for a study of cytomegalovirus exposure and HLA in healthy donors. Overall study context: About 85 million unique TCR sequences came from HLA-typed donors in an early release.

Germline loops: CDR1 SGHVS, CDR2 FQNEAQ. This CDR3 contains 13 residues. V shed 3 bases and J shed 0 bases, with 5 bases lying between them. Primers included in the PCR were 60 Vbeta and 13 Jbeta primers. TCRdb's table, derived via immunoSEQ multiplex PCR, lists solely in-frame clones and lacks some. The table has about 200,000 clones, roughly 78% seen once. The sample holds many counts of this clone. The antigen is undetermined. Notes on the study in general: Investigators reported approximately 170 TCR beta chains as tied to cytomegalovirus. About 87% or about 30% of the time was how often most TCR beta V segments were productive, according to an earlier analysis.

The material sequenced was PBMCs. The receptor's source is a woman aged 30 to 39 in good health and CMV-seropositive. V gene TRBV7-8 combines with J gene TRBJ1-1; D is ambiguous. DNA of the CDR3: TGTGCCAGCAGCTTCCTCCTGAACACTGAAGCTTTCTTT. Amino acid sequence: CASSFLLNTEAFF.